This T cell receptor beta chain was recovered during a study of hypomethylating agent response in myelodysplastic syndrome. On the study more broadly: Of the myelodysplastic syndrome patients, some ten were male, 2 female. The most frequent mutation was TET2, in about 50% of the 11 patients.

Two replicates of about 200 ng each gave 400 ng DNA per sample, survey resolution. Libraries were prepared by immunoSEQ multiplex PCR; TCRdb keeps only in-frame clonotypes and omits some of them. The sample consists of several thousand clones, roughly 90% of them appearing once. The source material was bone marrow, sampled before or after starting hypomethylating agent treatment for myelodysplastic syndrome (not recorded which). This TCR was sampled from a human donor with myelodysplastic syndrome.

The CDR3 sequence: CASSLTPGREPYEQYF. CDR3 coding DNA: TGTGCCAGCAGCTTAACCCCGGGACGGGAACCCTACGAGCAGTACTTC. The V gene is TRBV11-3, the J gene TRBJ2-7; D possibly matches TRBD1 or TRBD2 (5 bases each). The CDR3 spans 16 residues. V lost 2 bases and J 2 bases, leaving 16 bases between the germline ends. CDR1 SGHNT and CDR2 YENEEA come from the germline V gene.